Following are 23 T cell receptor beta chains from one sample sequenced in a study of blood T cell repertoires in COVID-19. Clones were sequenced by immunoSEQ multiplex PCR, and TCRdb holds only the in-frame ones, with some missing. The table lists approximately 160,000 clones, 84% of them singletons. Material for sequencing was PBMCs or T cells enriched from blood (not recorded which). Source of these receptors: a woman in her forties or fifties who had recovered from COVID-19.

The rearrangement links TRBV6-5 to TRBJ2-5; TRBD1 matches at 8 bases. J was trimmed by 3 bases and V by 6 bases; bases with no gene match: 9. This CDR3 comprises 15 residues. Germline loops: CDR1 MNHEY, CDR2 SVGAGI. CDR3: CASSPSGTGEETQYF. CDR3 bases: TGTGCCAGCAGCCCATCCGGGACAGGAGAAGAGACCCAGTACTTC.

The gene calls are TRBV7-9 and TRBJ1-1; tentative D call: TRBD1 (6 bases). The germline CDR1 and CDR2 sequences are SEHNR and FQNEAQ (reference sequence). This CDR3 spans 15 amino acids. The V and J ends lost 4 bases and 3 bases respectively, with 15 bases between them. CDR3 nucleotide sequence: TGTGCCAGCAGCTACCGCGACAGGACTTACACTGAAGCTTTCTTT. Translating gives CASSYRDRTYTEAFF.

The chain has TRBV19 and TRBJ2-5; TRBD1 aligns across 8 bases. Germline-derived CDR1 and CDR2 are LNHDA and SQIVND (reference sequence). The CDR3 runs 16 residues. V dropped 3 bases and J dropped 1; count of bases not matched to a gene: 7. The CDR3 DNA follows: TGTGCCAGTAGTATTAGGACAGGGAGTTCCCAAGAGACCCAGTACTTC. Protein: CASSIRTGSSQETQYF.

The rearrangement uses TRBV5-1 and TRBJ1-1, with TRBD1 matching 7 bases. V shed 7 bases, J shed 1 base, and the junction held 7 bases outside the gene matches. Germline V gene lookup returns CDR1 SGHRS and CDR2 YFSETQ. The CDR3 runs to 14 residues. The CDR3 bases are TGCGCCAGCCAAGACAGGGCAGGGAACACTGAAGCTTTCTTT. This translates into CASQDRAGNTEAFF.

This clone has a count of ten or more. The chain employs TRBV9 and TRBJ1-2; D not certain. CDR3 length: 13 residues. Trimming took off 0 bases at V and 3 bases at J, with 6 bases between the two ends. The germline V gene has CDR1 SGDLS and CDR2 YYNGEE. CDR3 nucleotide sequence: TGTGCCAGCAGCGTAGGCCCGGACTATGGCTACACCTTC. Residues: CASSVGPDYGYTF. The full variable domain, its missing parts supplied by reference TRBV9 and TRBJ1-2, is DSGVTQTPKHLITATGQRVTLRCSPRSGDLSVYWYQQSLDQGLQFLIQYYNGEERAKGNILERFSAQQFPDLHSELNLSSLELGDSALYFCASSVGPDYGYTFGSGTRLTVV.

The V and J genes are TRBV18 and TRBJ1-6; 7 nucleotides line up with TRBD1. V gave up 2 bases and J gave up 9 bases; unmatched junction bases: 10. Germline V lookup: CDR1 KGHSH, CDR2 LQKENI. This CDR3 region has 16 residues. The CDR3 DNA is TGTGCCAGCTCACCATCGACAGGGTTGGTTTCTTCACCCCTCCACTTT. It yields the protein CASSPSTGLVSSPLHF.

This clone was seen a few times. The rearrangement links TRBV7-9 to TRBJ2-1; TRBD2 matches at 9 bases. The germline V gene has CDR1 SEHNR and CDR2 FQNEAQ (reference sequence). V shed 5 bases, J shed 7 bases, and the junction held 15 bases outside the gene matches. The CDR3 extends over 17 amino acids. In DNA, the CDR3 is TGTGCCAGCAGCCCGCCCCCTGGGCGGGAGGGCCAGAATGAGCAGTTCTTC. Translated, it gives CASSPPPGREGQNEQFF. Filled out from reference TRBV7-9 and TRBJ2-1, the complete variable domain reads DTGVSQNPRHKITKRGQNVTFRCDPISEHNRLYWYRQTLGQGPEFLTYFQNEAQLEKSRLLSDRFSAERPKGSFSTLEIQRTEQGDSAMYLCASSPPPGREGQNEQFFGPGTRLTVL.

The sample holds a few counts of this clone. The rearrangement joins TRBV5-1 to TRBJ1-4; the match to TRBD1 covers 7 bases. After removal of 5 bases from V and 7 bases from J, the junction contained 5 bases not matched to a gene. CDR3 length: 13 amino acids. Germline V gene data show CDR1 as SGHRS and CDR2 as YFSETQ. CDR3 DNA: TGCGCCAGCAGTCGGGACAGTGGTGAAAAACTGTTTTTT. It specifies CASSRDSGEKLFF.

The chain combines TRBV18 with TRBJ2-3, with 7 bases lining up with TRBD2. There are 15 residues in the CDR3. The junction had 10 bases not matched to a gene; V was cut back by 6 bases and J by 4 bases. Germline V gives CDR1 KGHSH, CDR2 LQKENI. The DNA of the CDR3 is TGTGCCAGCTCCCTCGGGGCTAGCGGAGCAGATACGCAGTATTTT. Amino acid sequence: CASSLGASGADTQYF.

The V call is TRBV4-1, the J call TRBJ1-6, with D tentatively TRBD1 (6 bases). There are 16 residues in the CDR3. Per the germline V gene, CDR1 is MGHRA and CDR2 is YSYEKL. Between the trimmed V and J ends, which lost 1 base and 1 base, there was a span of 8 bases. The CDR3: CASSQARGSYNSPLHF. CDR3 nucleotides: TGCGCCAGCAGCCAAGCCAGGGGATCCTATAATTCACCCCTCCACTTT.

The rearrangement links TRBV6-5 to TRBJ2-7, with D possibly matching TRBD2 (6 bases). Trimming took off 6 bases at V and 5 bases at J, with 14 bases between the two ends. Germline CDR1 MNHEY, CDR2 SVGAGI. CDR3 length: 13 residues. DNA for the CDR3: TGTGCCAGCAGGAGACTAGGAATCGACGAGCAGTACTTC. It codes for CASRRLGIDEQYF.

The gene calls are TRBV6-5 and TRBJ1-6; D is possibly TRBD1 (6 bases). Trimming took off 5 bases at V and 7 bases at J, with 12 bases between the two ends. This CDR3 comprises 14 residues. Germline values: CDR1 MNHEY, CDR2 SVGAGI. As DNA, the CDR3 is TGTGCCAGCAGTAGACAGGTTCTAAATTCACCCCTCCACTTT. The encoded protein is CASSRQVLNSPLHF.

The gene calls are TRBV19 and TRBJ1-2; 7 nucleotides match TRBD1. The CDR3 is 13 amino acids. Germline values: CDR1 LNHDA, CDR2 SQIVND (reference sequence). J lost 5 bases, V lost 4 bases, and 4 bases had no gene match. CDR3 nucleotide sequence: TGTGCCAGTAGTACCGGACAGGCGTATGGCTACACCTTC. Protein: CASSTGQAYGYTF. The whole variable domain, filled in from reference TRBV19 and TRBJ1-2, reads DGGITQSPKYLFRKEGQNVTLSCEQNLNHDAMYWYRQDPGQGLRLIYYSQIVNDFQKGDIAEGYSVSREKKESFPLTVTSAQKNPTAFYLCASSTGQAYGYTFGSGTRLTVV.

This clone was picked up a small number of times. The genes are TRBV7-3 and TRBJ2-1; 8 bases match TRBD2. J gave up 4 bases and V 5 bases, and 10 bases lay outside the gene matches. Looked up from germline, CDR1 is SGHTA and CDR2 is FQGTGA. The CDR3 is made up of 16 amino acids. The CDR3 protein is CASSPPGGAGYNEQFF. CDR3 nucleotide sequence: TGTGCCAGCAGCCCACCCGGGGGGGCGGGATACAATGAGCAGTTCTTC.

The chain joins TRBV9 to TRBJ1-4; 8 nucleotides align to TRBD1. The CDR3 contains 14 residues. V dropped 5 bases and J dropped 7; count of bases not matched to a gene: 7. Germline V lookup: CDR1 SGDLS, CDR2 YYNGEE. Written as DNA, the CDR3 is TGTGCCAGCAGTGTTGACAGGGGTAGTGAAAAACTGTTTTTT. This encodes CASSVDRGSEKLFF.

The chain uses TRBV4-3 and TRBJ2-3, with TRBD1 identical over 10 bases. The CDR3 totals 17 residues. V shed 3 bases, J shed 0 bases, and the junction held 6 bases outside the gene matches. CDR1 and CDR2 from the germline V gene are LGHNA and YSLEER. The CDR3 DNA reads as TGCGCCAGCAGCCACGACAGGGGGCAGCTTAGCACAGATACGCAGTATTTT. Translation: CASSHDRGQLSTDTQYF.

This clone was recorded once. This CDR3 is CASSRGGNQPQHF. CDR3 sequence (DNA): TGTGCCAGCAGCAGGGGTGGCAATCAGCCCCAGCATTTT. This chain links TRBV7-8 with TRBJ1-5; tentative D call: TRBD1 (5 bases). The CDR3 consists of 13 residues. Germline-derived CDR1 and CDR2 are SGHVS and FQNEAQ. Trimming pared 5 bases from V and 2 bases from J, leaving 7 bases between.

The chain couples TRBV4-2 to TRBJ1-5, with 7 bases fitting TRBD1. Trimming took 5 bases from V and 4 from J; bases not matched to a gene: 8. Germline CDR1 LGHNA, CDR2 YNFKEQ. This CDR3 is built from 15 residues. This CDR3 reads CASSLYRGSNQPQHF. The CDR3 DNA reads TGTGCCAGCAGCTTATACAGGGGTTCGAATCAGCCCCAGCATTTT.

The V and J genes are TRBV28 and TRBJ1-5; D gene unclear. CDR1 and CDR2 from the germline V gene are MDHEN and SYDVKM. Trimming pared 4 bases from V and 6 bases from J, leaving 10 bases between. The CDR3 extends over 13 amino acids. The chain's CDR3 is CASSSQLVQPQHF. Written as DNA, the CDR3 is TGTGCCAGCAGTTCCCAACTCGTTCAGCCCCAGCATTTT.

The chain has TRBV10-3 and TRBJ2-5; TRBD2 matches 8 bases. The CDR3 loop spans 17 amino acids. Germline loops: CDR1 ENHRY, CDR2 SYGVKD. V lost 2 bases, J lost 1 base, and 9 bases stayed unmatched. CDR3 nucleotides: TGTGCCATCAGTGAGCAGGGAGCGGGGGTTACCCAAGAGACCCAGTACTTC. Residues: CAISEQGAGVTQETQYF.

The chain joins TRBV7-2 to TRBJ2-3; no definite D call. Germline V gene lookup returns CDR1 SGHTA and CDR2 FQGNSA. The CDR3 consists of 15 residues. The germline V and J ends were trimmed by 0 bases and 2 bases, with 9 bases remaining between them. For the CDR3, the DNA is TGTGCCAGCAGCTTAGCGGGCGCCGACACAGATACGCAGTATTTT. Translation gives CASSLAGADTDTQYF.

This clone has a single count. The DNA of the CDR3 is TGTGCCAGCAGCCTAGGCATAGTTGGTGGGGAGCTGTTTTTT. Protein product: CASSLGIVGGELFF. The V gene is TRBV6-5, the J gene TRBJ2-2; D unresolved. Germline V gene sequence: CDR1 MNHEY, CDR2 SVGAGI. Trimming removed 6 bases from V and 8 bases from J, with 16 bases in between. This CDR3 region has 14 residues.

The chain recombines TRBV2 with TRBJ1-2; a possible D gene is TRBD1 (6 bases). Trimming stripped 4 bases from V and 4 bases from J, with 10 bases between. This CDR3 is built from 13 residues. Germline CDR1 reads SNHLY; CDR2 reads FYNNEI. The CDR3 sequence is CASSGDISYGYTF. CDR3 DNA sequence: TGTGCCAGCAGTGGGGACATTAGCTATGGCTACACCTTC. Together with reference TRBV2 and TRBJ1-2, the CDR3 gives the full variable domain: EPEVTQTPSHQVTQMGQEVILRCVPISNHLYFYWYRQILGQKVEFLVSFYNNEISEKSEIFDDQFSVERPDGSNFTLKIRSTKLEDSAMYFCASSGDISYGYTFGSGTRLTVV.